The present entry profiles one TCR beta chain with its context. This clone is described as medium-sized (0.01 to 0.1%). The clone's antigen remains unknown. The sample holds no much larger clone one base away, and base qualities are not on file. This specimen belongs to a study of neoadjuvant anti-PD-1 for oral cavity cancer (dated by TCRdb to the early 2020s). Notes on the research overall: Before curative-intent surgical resection, most patients were given three to four biweekly doses of nivolumab at 3 mg/kg. A fourth nivolumab dose was given around day 43 to patients without progression, and definitive surgical resection was performed in those patients on days 50-56. Under RECIST 1.1, a patient counted as a responder if showing complete response, partial response or stable disease, and as a non-responder if showing progression. A roughly 33% response rate was observed in the parent correlative cohort, in which about 12 patients were included. Broader findings and caveats from the paper: Greater tumor shrinkage was correlated with larger post-treatment sizes of preexisting intratumoral clones, suggesting that expansion of preexisting clones contributed to response. Higher pretreatment blood Treg/Th17 ratios correlated with higher pretreatment blood TCRbeta clonality and lower post-treatment tumor TCRbeta clonality. The TCR analyses had only three patients in each response group, and the authors called for validation in larger cohorts.

This specimen's time point label, per the study, means: after neoadjuvant nivolumab, at surgical resection. Patients had been newly diagnosed with stage II-IVA oral cavity squamous cell carcinoma, and no prior systemic or radiation treatment had been given to the patients. The cohort consisted of patients with HPV-negative, locally advanced oral cavity squamous cell carcinoma. Samples were obtained from a longitudinal correlative study of a single-arm phase II trial of neoadjuvant nivolumab in oral cavity squamous cell carcinoma. Subject-matched pre- and post-treatment PBMCs and tumors from three responders and three non-responders underwent genomic DNA-based TCRbeta sequencing. The Maxwell RSC DNA from Tissue kit was used to isolate genomic DNA from tumor tissue. For survey sequencing of tumor libraries, mostly 4.8 ug of input genomic DNA was used, and two replicates were run per sample. TCRbeta libraries were prepared with the immunoSEQ hsTCRbeta kit according to the manufacturer's instructions. The finished libraries were brought together in one pool at 2.5 to 3.5 nM, which was then read using an Illumina NovaSeq 6000 S4 flow cell. The authors' pipeline ran thus. The immunoSEQ Analyzer was used for raw data preprocessing and quality control. The analysis was restricted to productive rearrangements, with each unique CDR3 amino acid sequence defining a clonotype. Repertoire clonality was estimated as the Gini-Simpson index, computed with the R package tcR. Student's t test was used to compare Gini indices, and Pearson correlation was used to assess associations with tumor size change. This is the immuneACCESS table as TCRdb keeps it, with only in-frame sequences that have V and J called. A part of the clones is gone; compared with another copy, unresolved V genes explain less than half, and the rest is unexplained. V and J calls and clone size are given by that table; D and trimming were obtained from the DNA. Present in this sample are 35,000 to 40,000 clones, 30% to 40% of which were seen just once. About a sixth of the sample belongs to the ten largest clones.

Sample: tumor tissue, taken after nivolumab (anti-PD-1) treatment. The TCR sequence derives from a person between 40 and 85 years old with oral cavity squamous cell carcinoma.

The CDR3 region: CASKITVNTEAFF. The DNA sequence reads TGTGCCAGCAAGATAACAGTGAACACTGAAGCTTTCTTT. The V and J genes are TRBV28 and TRBJ1-1; the D gene lacks a confident call. Including the terminal cysteine and phenylalanine, the CDR3 comprises 13 residues. The entry retains the CDR3 DNA only, 39 bases that are in frame from base 1. The junction shows trimming of 7 bases on V and 0 bases on J, plus 9 bases between the germline ends. According to the germline V gene, CDR1 reads MDHEN and CDR2 reads SYDVKM.